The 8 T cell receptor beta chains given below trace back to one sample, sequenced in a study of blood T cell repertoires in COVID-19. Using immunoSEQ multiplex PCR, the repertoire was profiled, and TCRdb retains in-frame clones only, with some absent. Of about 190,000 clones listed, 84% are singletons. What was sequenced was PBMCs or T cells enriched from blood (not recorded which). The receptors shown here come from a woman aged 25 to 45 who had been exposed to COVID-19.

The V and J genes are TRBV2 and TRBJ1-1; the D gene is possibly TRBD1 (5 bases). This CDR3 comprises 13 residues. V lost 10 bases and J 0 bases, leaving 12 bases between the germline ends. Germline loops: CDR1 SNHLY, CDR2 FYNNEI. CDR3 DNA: TGTGCCACCGGGGGGTTTCTGAACACTGAAGCTTTCTTT. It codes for CATGGFLNTEAFF.

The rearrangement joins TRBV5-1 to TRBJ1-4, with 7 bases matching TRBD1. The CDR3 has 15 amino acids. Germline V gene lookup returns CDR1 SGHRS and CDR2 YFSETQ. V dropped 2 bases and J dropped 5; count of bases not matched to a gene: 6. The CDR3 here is CASSLNRGGNEKLFF. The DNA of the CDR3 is TGCGCCAGCAGCTTAAACAGGGGTGGAAATGAAAAACTGTTTTTT. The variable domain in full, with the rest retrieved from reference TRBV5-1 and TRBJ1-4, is KAGVTQTPRYLIKTRGQQVTLSCSPISGHRSVSWYQQTPGQGLQFLFEYFSETQRNKGNFPGRFSGRQFSNSRSEMNVSTLELGDSALYLCASSLNRGGNEKLFFGSGTQLSVL.

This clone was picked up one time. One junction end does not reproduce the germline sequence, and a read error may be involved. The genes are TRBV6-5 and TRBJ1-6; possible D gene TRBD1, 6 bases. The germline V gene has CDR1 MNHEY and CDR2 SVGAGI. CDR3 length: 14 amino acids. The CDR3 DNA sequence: TGTGCCAGCAGTTACGCTCCAGGGGCACCCCTCCACTACTTT. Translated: CASSYAPGAPLHYF.

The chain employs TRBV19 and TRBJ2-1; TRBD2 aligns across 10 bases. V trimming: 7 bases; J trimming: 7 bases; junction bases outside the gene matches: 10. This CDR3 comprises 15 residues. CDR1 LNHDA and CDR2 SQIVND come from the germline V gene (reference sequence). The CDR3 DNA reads TGTGCCAGTAAAATACAGCGGGGGGGCTGGAATGAGCAGTTCTTC. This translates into CASKIQRGGWNEQFF.

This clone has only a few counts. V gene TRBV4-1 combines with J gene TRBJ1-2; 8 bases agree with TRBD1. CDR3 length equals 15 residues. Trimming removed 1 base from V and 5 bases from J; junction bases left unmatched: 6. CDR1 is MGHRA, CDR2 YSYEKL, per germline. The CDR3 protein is CASSQGQGLGYGYTF. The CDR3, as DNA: TGCGCCAGCAGCCAAGGACAGGGGCTGGGGTATGGCTACACCTTC.

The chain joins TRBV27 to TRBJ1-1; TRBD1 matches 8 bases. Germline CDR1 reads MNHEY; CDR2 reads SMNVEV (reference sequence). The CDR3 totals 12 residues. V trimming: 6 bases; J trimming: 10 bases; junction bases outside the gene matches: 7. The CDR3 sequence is CASSPDRDVAFF. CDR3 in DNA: TGTGCCAGCAGCCCGGACAGGGATGTAGCTTTCTTT.

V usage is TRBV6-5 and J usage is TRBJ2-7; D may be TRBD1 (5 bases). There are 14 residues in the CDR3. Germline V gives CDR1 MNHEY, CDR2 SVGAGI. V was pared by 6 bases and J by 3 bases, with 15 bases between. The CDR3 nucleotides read TGTGCCAGCAGGCCGCAGGGAATATACTACGAGCAGTACTTC. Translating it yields CASRPQGIYYEQYF.

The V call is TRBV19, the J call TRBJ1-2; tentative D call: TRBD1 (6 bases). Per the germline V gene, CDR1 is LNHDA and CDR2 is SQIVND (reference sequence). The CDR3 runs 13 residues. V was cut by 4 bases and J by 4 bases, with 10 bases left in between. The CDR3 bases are TGTGCCAGTAGTAGGGACATTCGCTATGGCTACACCTTC. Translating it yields CASSRDIRYGYTF.